This T cell receptor (beta chain) derives from a study of T cell responses to AZD1222 COVID-19 vaccine. TCRdb keeps only in-frame clones here, not all; method: immunoSEQ multiplex PCR. The profile shows some 160,000 clones, roughly 93% of them singletons. A remark on this clone: Its target is not known.

The study, taken as a whole, reports: Most donors were white British and more were female, and clonal diversity was possibly underestimated. Unmutated regions of variants are reportedly targeted by nearly half of spike-specific TCRs. Spike-wide vaccine-associated CD4 TCRs dominated at 160-218 and 743-854. Recipients of two AZD1222 doses showed rising Spike-specific TCR breadth and depth.

The sample here was peripheral blood, taken 28 days after the second AZD1222 dose. The receptor's source is an adult who received the AZD1222 COVID-19 vaccine.

CDR3 amino acids: CASSPRGTGLLYGYTF. Written as DNA, the CDR3 is TGTGCCAGCAGTCCCCGCGGGACAGGGCTCCTCTATGGCTACACCTTC. V usage is TRBV2 and J usage is TRBJ1-2; 9 nucleotides line up with TRBD1. J was trimmed by 4 bases and V by 5 bases; bases with no gene match: 11. This CDR3 comprises 16 residues. The germline CDR1 and CDR2 sequences are SNHLY and FYNNEI.